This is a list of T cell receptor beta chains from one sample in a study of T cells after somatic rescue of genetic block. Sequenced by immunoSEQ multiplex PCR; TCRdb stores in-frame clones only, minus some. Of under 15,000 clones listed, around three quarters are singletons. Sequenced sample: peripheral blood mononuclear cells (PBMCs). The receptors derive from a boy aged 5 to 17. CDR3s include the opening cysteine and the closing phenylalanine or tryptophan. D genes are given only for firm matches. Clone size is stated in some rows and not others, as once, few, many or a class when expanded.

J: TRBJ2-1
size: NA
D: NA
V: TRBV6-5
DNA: TGTGCCAGCAGTTACGAGGGACGAAGTAGCAATGAGCAGTTCTTC
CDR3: CASSYEGRSSNEQFF

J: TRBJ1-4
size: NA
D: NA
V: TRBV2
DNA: TGTGCCAGCAGTGCTGCGGCCGCAACTAATGAAAAACTGTTTTTT
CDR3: CASSAAAATNEKLFF

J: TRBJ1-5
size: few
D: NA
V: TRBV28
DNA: TGTGCCAGCAGTTTGGTTTATCAGCCCCAGCATTTT
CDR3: CASSLVYQPQHF

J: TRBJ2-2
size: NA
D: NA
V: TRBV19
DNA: TGTGCCAGTAGTATACCTGGTTTGGCCGGGGAGCTGTTTTTT
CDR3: CASSIPGLAGELFF

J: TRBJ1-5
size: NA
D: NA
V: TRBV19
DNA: TGTGCCAGTAGCGTAGGGCGAGAGAGGCATCAGCCCCAGCATTTT
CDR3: CASSVGRERHQPQHF

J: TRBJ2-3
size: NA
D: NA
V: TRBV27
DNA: TGTGCCAGCAGTTTACGGGTACGCACAGATACGCAGTATTTT
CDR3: CASSLRVRTDTQYF

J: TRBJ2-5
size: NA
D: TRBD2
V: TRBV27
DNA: TGTGCCAGCAGTGGGACTAGCGAACAAGAGACCCAGTACTTC
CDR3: CASSGTSEQETQYF

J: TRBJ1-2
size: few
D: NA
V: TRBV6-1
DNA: TGTGCCAGCAGTGAGGGGGGGCTAGGCGGCTATGGCTACACCTTC
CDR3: CASSEGGLGGYGYTF

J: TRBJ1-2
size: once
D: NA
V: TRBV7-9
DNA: TGTGCCAGCAGCTTAGGCCAGACTGCCGACTATGGCTACACCTTC
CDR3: CASSLGQTADYGYTF

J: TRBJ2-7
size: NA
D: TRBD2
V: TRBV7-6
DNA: TGTGCCAGCAGCCCCGGACTAGCGGGAGCCTACGAGCAGTACTTC
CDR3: CASSPGLAGAYEQYF

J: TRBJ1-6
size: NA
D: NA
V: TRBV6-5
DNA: TGTGCCAGCAGTTACTCGGGGGACCGCGATAATTCACCCCTCCACTTT
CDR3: CASSYSGDRDNSPLHF

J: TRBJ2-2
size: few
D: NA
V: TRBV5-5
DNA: TGTGCCAGCAGCTTGGTCGGCCACACCGGGGAGCTGTTTTTT
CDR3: CASSLVGHTGELFF

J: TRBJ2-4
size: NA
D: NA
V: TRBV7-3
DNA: TGTGCCAGCAGCTTGGACACTTGGGGCATTCAGTACTTC
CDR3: CASSLDTWGIQYF

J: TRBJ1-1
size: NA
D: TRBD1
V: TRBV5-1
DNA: TGCGCCAGCAGCATTCGGGGAGAAGGGGGCAGGGACACTGAAGCTTTCTTT
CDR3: CASSIRGEGGRDTEAFF

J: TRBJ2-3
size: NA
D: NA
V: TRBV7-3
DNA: TGTGCCAGCAGCTTAAAGGGGCCCACAGATACGCAGTATTTT
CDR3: CASSLKGPTDTQYF

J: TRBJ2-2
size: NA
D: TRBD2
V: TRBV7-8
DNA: TGTGCCAGCAGACGGGAGCGGGACGGGGAGCTGTTTTTT
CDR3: CASRRERDGELFF

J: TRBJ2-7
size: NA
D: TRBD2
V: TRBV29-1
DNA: TGCAGCGTTGAACTAGCGGGAGGGACCTACGAGCAGTACTTC
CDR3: CSVELAGGTYEQYF

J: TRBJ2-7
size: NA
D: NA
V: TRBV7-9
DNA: TGTGCCAGCAGCTTCCGGGAAAGAGGGACCTACGAGCAGTACTTC
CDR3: CASSFRERGTYEQYF

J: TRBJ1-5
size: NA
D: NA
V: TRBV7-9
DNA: TGTGCCAGCAGCCCCAGGTATAGCAATCAGCCCCAGCATTTT
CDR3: CASSPRYSNQPQHF

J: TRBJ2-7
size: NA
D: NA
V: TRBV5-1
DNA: TGCGCCAGCAGCTTCCTCCCCTTTGGACTAACCTTCTACGAGCAGTACTTC
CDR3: CASSFLPFGLTFYEQYF

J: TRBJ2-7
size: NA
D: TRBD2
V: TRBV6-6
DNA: TGTGCCAGCAGTGGGGTCGAAGCGGGGGGATACGAGCAGTACTTC
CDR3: CASSGVEAGGYEQYF

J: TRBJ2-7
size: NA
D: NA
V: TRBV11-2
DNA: TGTGCCAGCAGCCAGCCTAGCGCGGTCTACGAGCAGTACTTC
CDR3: CASSQPSAVYEQYF

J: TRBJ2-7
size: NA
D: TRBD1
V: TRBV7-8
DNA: TGTGCCAGCAGCCCTCCGGGACAGCTCTCCTACGAGCAGTACTTC
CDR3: CASSPPGQLSYEQYF

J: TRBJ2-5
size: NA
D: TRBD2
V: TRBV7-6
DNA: TGTGCCAGCAGCTTAGCGCATCGAGCGGGGGCCGGAAAGACCCAGTACTTC
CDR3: CASSLAHRAGAGKTQYF

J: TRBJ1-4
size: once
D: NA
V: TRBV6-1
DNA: TGTGCCAGCAGTGCAAACCGGGCTCCTCAAACTAATGAAAAACTGTTTTTT
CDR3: CASSANRAPQTNEKLFF

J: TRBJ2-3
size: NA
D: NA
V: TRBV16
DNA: TGTGCCAGCAGCCCCTCAAGGGCAGATACGCAGTATTTT
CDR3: CASSPSRADTQYF

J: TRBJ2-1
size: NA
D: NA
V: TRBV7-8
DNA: TGTGCCAGCAGCGGCGGGAAGGCCTACAATGAGCAGTTCTTC
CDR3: CASSGGKAYNEQFF

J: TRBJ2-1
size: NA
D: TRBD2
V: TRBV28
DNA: TGTGCCAGCAGTCCGGGACTAGCGGTATACAATGAGCAGTTCTTC
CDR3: CASSPGLAVYNEQFF

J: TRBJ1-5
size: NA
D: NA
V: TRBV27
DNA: TGTGCCAGCAGTTTGTTTGGCGGGGACGATCAGCCCCAGCATTTT
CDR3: CASSLFGGDDQPQHF

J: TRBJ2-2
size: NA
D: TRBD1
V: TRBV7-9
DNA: TGTGCCAGCAGCTTCGGACAGGGTAACACCGGGGAGCTGTTTTTT
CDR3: CASSFGQGNTGELFF

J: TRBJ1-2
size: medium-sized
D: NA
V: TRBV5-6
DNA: TGTGCCAGCAGCTTGTATCCGGTATATGGCTACACCTTC
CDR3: CASSLYPVYGYTF